This is a list of T cell receptor beta chains from one sample in a study of CD8+ T cells in alopecia areata. Method: immunoSEQ multiplex PCR; TCRdb's copy keeps in-frame clones and lacks some. This sample carries roughly 64,000 clones, around 40% of them seen once, and the ten largest clones take 51%. Sequencing used NKG2D-low CD8+ T cells sorted from blood. The source of these receptors is a human donor with alopecia areata. Each CDR3 is given with its conserved first and last residue.

j_gene | v_gene | CDR3aa
TRBJ2-7 | TRBV4-1 | CASSITDTSSYEQYF
TRBJ2-3 | TRBV29-1 | CSARPYPTDTQYF
TRBJ2-5 | TRBV5-4 | CASSGPREETQYF
TRBJ2-1 | TRBV9 | CASSAIRGAGPFGEQFF
TRBJ1-2 | TRBV29-1 | CSVEGGLDYGYTF
TRBJ2-2 | TRBV7-8 | CASIELAGGHMDTGELFF
TRBJ2-1 | TRBV5-6 | CASSLAAGGLYNEQFF
TRBJ1-2 | TRBV30 | CAWTGGYGYTF
TRBJ2-7 | TRBV5-6 | CASSPGQGMYEQYF
TRBJ2-7 | TRBV29-1 | CSVEDRGREQYF
TRBJ2-1 | TRBV4-1 | CASSPGQGSDEQFF
TRBJ2-7 | TRBV7-9 | CASSLGLREQYF
TRBJ2-1 | TRBV5-1 | CASSRLAGGTNNEQFF
TRBJ2-3 | TRBV4-3 | CASSPGQGAKATQYF
TRBJ2-1 | TRBV15 | CATPGGDTAVPDYNEQFF
TRBJ2-1 | TRBV29-1 | CSVTSNEQFF
NA | TRBV29-1 | CSVSGTSSYEQYF
TRBJ2-5 | TRBV5-4 | CASSLVVAGVQETQYF
TRBJ2-7 | TRBV9 | CASSVGGTPTYEQYF
TRBJ2-7 | TRBV28 | CASREGYEQYF
TRBJ2-7 | TRBV19 | CASSIGAHYEQYF
TRBJ2-7 | TRBV7-9 | CASSLVRDEQYF
TRBJ2-7 | TRBV13 | CASSLGQGHEQYF
TRBJ2-1 | TRBV2 | CASSEEAGVNEQFF
TRBJ2-7 | TRBV2 | CASKRSYEQYF
TRBJ2-5 | TRBV14 | CASSPYTGSFETQYF
TRBJ2-3 | TRBV27 | CASSLSADGTQYF
TRBJ2-1 | TRBV7-3 | CASSLTSSEQFF
TRBJ2-7 | TRBV29-1 | CSVLRTDTYEQYF
TRBJ2-7 | TRBV4-3 | CASSQDRWTGGWGSWYEQYF
TRBJ2-2 | TRBV30 | CAWSTYALAGDDTGELFF
TRBJ2-1 | TRBV28 | CASSLAASFNEQFF
TRBJ2-1 | TRBV7-8 | CASSFAVSSYNEQFF
TRBJ2-2 | TRBV4-3 | CASSQDPSGSNTGELFF
TRBJ2-1 | TRBV5-5 | CASSQDLAGGRDEQFF
TRBJ2-4 | TRBV7-8 | CASSFLQGGGIQYF
TRBJ2-1 | TRBV7-9 | CASSLGLQGHEQFF
TRBJ2-5 | TRBV2 | CASSTPGTGGYQETQYF
TRBJ1-4 | TRBV29-1 | CSVPGGGPEKLFF
TRBJ2-3 | TRBV7-3 | CASSPTPASSTDTQYF
TRBJ2-4 | TRBV2 | CASSEGWGIQYF
TRBJ1-1 | TRBV29-1 | CSVESLADPEAFF
TRBJ1-2 | TRBV7-9 | CASSSRWDSYGYTF